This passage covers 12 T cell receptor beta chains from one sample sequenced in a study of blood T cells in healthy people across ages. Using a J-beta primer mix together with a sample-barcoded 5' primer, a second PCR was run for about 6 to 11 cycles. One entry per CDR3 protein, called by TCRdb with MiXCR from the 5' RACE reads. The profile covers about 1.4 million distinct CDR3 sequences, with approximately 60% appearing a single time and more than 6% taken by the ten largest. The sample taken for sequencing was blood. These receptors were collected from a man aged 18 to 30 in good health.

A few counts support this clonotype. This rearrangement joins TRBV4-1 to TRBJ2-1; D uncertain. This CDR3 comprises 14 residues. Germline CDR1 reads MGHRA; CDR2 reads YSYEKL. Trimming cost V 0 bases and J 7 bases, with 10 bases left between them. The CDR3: CASSQDLVLNEQFF. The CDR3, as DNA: TGCGCCAGCAGCCAAGATCTGGTGCTTAATGAGCAGTTCTTC.

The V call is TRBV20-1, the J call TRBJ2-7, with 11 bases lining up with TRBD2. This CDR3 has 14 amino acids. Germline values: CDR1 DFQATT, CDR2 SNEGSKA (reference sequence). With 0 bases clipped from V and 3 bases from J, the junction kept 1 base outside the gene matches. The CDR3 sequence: CSARDLAGGYEQYF. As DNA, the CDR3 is TGCAGTGCTAGAGATCTAGCGGGAGGCTACGAGCAGTACTTC.

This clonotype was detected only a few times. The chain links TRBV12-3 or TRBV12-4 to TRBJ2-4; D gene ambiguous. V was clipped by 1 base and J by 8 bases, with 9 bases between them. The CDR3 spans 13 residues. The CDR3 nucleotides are TGTGCCAGCAGTTTAGAGGGTACGGACATTCAGTACTTC. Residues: CASSLEGTDIQYF.

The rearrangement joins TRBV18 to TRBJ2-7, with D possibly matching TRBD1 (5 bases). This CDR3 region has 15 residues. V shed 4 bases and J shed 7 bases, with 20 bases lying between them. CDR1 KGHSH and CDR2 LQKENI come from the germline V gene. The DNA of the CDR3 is TGTGCCAGCTCACGAGAAACAGGCTCTACTACAGAGCAGTACTTC. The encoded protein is CASSRETGSTTEQYF.

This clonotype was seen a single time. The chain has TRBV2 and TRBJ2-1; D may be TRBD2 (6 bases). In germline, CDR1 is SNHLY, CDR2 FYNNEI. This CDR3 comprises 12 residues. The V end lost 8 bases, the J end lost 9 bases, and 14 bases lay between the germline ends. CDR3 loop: CASSGVAPEQFF. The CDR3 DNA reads TGTGCCAGCTCGGGGGTAGCCCCTGAGCAGTTCTTC.

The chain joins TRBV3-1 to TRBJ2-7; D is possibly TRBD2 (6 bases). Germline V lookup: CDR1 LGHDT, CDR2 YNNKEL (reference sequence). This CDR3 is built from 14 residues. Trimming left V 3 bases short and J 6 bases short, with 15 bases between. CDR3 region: CASSQKLGGVEQYF. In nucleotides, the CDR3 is TGTGCCAGCAGCCAGAAACTCGGAGGGGTCGAGCAGTACTTC.

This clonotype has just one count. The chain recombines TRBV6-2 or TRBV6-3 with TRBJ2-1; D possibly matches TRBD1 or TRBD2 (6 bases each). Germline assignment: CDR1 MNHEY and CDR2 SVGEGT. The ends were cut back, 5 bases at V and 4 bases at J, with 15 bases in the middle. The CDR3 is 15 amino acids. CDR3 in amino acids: CASSLPGAIYNEQFF. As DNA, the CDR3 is TGTGCCAGCAGTCTACCGGGGGCCATTTACAATGAGCAGTTCTTC.

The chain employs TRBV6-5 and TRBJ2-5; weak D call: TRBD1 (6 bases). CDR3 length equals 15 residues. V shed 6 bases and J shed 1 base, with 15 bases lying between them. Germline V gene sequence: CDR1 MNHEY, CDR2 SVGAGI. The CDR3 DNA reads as TGTGCCAGCAGGAATCGGGACATCCCCCAAGAGACCCAGTACTTC. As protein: CASRNRDIPQETQYF.

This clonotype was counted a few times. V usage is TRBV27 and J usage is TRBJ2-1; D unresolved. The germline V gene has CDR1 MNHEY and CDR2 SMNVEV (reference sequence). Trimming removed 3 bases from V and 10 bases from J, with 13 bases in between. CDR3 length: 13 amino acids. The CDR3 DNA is TGTGCCAGCAGTTTGAGGCCGGCGAGGGAGCAGTTCTTC. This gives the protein CASSLRPAREQFF.

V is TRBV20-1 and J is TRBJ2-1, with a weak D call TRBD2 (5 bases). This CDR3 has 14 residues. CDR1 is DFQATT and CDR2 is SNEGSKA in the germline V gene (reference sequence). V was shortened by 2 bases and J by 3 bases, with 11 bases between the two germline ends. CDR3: CSARSQRNYNEQFF. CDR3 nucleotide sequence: TGCAGTGCTAGATCCCAGCGGAACTACAATGAGCAGTTCTTC.

CDR3 amino acids: CATADTLGLAGAPIYEQYF. The CDR3 DNA is TGTGCCACCGCCGACACGCTGGGACTAGCGGGAGCCCCGATCTACGAGCAGTACTTC. The chain joins TRBV15 to TRBJ2-7, with TRBD2 matching over 14 bases. This CDR3 spans 19 amino acids. The V gene's germline CDR1 is LNHNV and CDR2 YYDKDF (reference sequence). V was pared by 8 bases and J by 3 bases, with 18 bases of the junction left unmatched.

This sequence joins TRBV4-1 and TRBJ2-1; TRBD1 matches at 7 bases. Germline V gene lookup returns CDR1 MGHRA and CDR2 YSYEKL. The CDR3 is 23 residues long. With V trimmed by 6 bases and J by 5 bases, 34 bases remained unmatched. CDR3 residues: CASRAVKILSWEAGGASNNEQFF. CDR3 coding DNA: TGCGCCAGCAGGGCCGTCAAGATCCTATCGTGGGAAGCAGGGGGTGCAAGTAACAATGAGCAGTTCTTC.